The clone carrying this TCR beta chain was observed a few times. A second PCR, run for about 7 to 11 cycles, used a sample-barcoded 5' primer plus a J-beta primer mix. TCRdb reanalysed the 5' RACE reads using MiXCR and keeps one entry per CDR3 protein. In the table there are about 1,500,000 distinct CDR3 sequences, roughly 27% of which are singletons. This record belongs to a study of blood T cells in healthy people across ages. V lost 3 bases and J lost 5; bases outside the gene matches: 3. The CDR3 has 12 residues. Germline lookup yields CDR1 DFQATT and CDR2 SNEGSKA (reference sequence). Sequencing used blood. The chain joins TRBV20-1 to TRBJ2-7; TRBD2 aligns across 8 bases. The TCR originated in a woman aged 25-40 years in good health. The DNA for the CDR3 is TGCAGTGCTAGTGGTAGCGGGGACGAGCAGTACTTC. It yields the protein CSASGSGDEQYF.